Below are 22 T cell receptor beta chains sequenced from a single sample in a study of identical twins. Via MiXCR, TCRdb re-called the 5' RACE reads, giving one row per CDR3 protein. The table has 1.5 million to 2 million distinct CDR3 sequences, about 31% seen once; the top ten hold approximately 0.25%. The sample consisted of cord blood. The receptors originated from a newborn girl in good health.

Comment on this clonotype: This may come from a read error, since a much larger clone is one base off. The CDR3 is CASSWYNGQFF. The CDR3 coding sequence is TGTGCCAGCAGTTGGTACAATGGGCAGTTCTTC. J is TRBJ2-1 and V is TRBV12-3 or TRBV12-4; D not certain. This CDR3 comprises 11 residues.

The J gene is TRBJ2-2, the V gene TRBV5-1; 14 nucleotides match TRBD2. Unmatched junction bases numbered 3, after V lost 4 bases and J lost 4 bases. CDR3 length: 16 residues. Germline V gene sequence: CDR1 SGHRS, CDR2 YFSETQ. Here the CDR3 reads CASSATSGRATGELFF. CDR3 bases: TGCGCCAGCAGCGCGACTAGCGGGAGGGCCACCGGGGAGCTGTTTTTT.

This chain links TRBV20-1 with TRBJ2-7; D remains unclear. In germline, CDR1 is DFQATT, CDR2 SNEGSKA (reference sequence). The CDR3 consists of 15 residues. Trimming took off 0 bases at V and 2 bases at J, with 14 bases between the two ends. CDR3 coding DNA: TGCAGTGCTAGAGATTCTCTACAGTCAGCCTACGAGCAGTACTTC. Protein: CSARDSLQSAYEQYF.

V usage is TRBV11-2 and J usage is TRBJ2-7; D not resolved. This CDR3 contains 16 residues. Germline V lookup: CDR1 SGHAT, CDR2 FQNNGV. V dropped 5 bases and J dropped 0 bases, with 17 bases sitting between them. CDR3 residues: CASSPRIRISSYEQYF. Written as DNA, the CDR3 is TGTGCCAGCAGCCCCAGGATTCGGATAAGCTCCTACGAGCAGTACTTC.

The chain links TRBV5-1 to TRBJ1-1, with 8 bases fitting TRBD1. The germline gives CDR1 SGHRS, CDR2 YFSETQ. The CDR3 loop spans 15 amino acids. V trimming: 3 bases; J trimming: 5 bases; junction bases outside the gene matches: 9. This CDR3 is CASSSTGQGETEAFF. The CDR3 DNA reads as TGCGCCAGCAGCTCTACCGGACAGGGTGAAACTGAAGCTTTCTTT.

In its sample, this clonotype was seen a few times. CDR3 DNA sequence: TGCAGTGCTAAAAACCGGGACTACCTGTACGAGCAGTACTTC. This gives the protein CSAKNRDYLYEQYF. This chain connects TRBV20-1 to TRBJ2-7; TRBD2 agrees at 7 bases. J gave up 4 bases and V 4 bases, and 10 bases lay outside the gene matches. The CDR3 spans 14 residues. From germline, CDR1 is DFQATT and CDR2 SNEGSKA (reference sequence).

This clonotype was counted a few times. The chain combines TRBV20-1 with TRBJ2-3; D is undetermined. This CDR3 is built from 13 residues. Germline V lookup: CDR1 DFQATT, CDR2 SNEGSKA (reference sequence). Trimming took off 5 bases at V and 9 bases at J, with 18 bases between the two ends. The CDR3 DNA reads as TGCAGTGCTCCCGGGCCCCAACAAAGGACGCAGTATTTT. Amino acids: CSAPGPQQRTQYF.

The chain couples TRBV10-2 to TRBJ2-1; TRBD2 is a possible D gene (6 bases). TRBJ2-7 explains the end of the DNA better; the J call may be wrong. The germline gives CDR1 WSHSY, CDR2 SAAADI. This CDR3 comprises 13 residues. The DNA of the CDR3 is TGCGCCAGCAGGGGGGGACTGTACAATGAGCAGTACTTC. This encodes CASRGGLYNEQYF.

This clonotype was observed a handful of times. V gene TRBV21-1 combines with J gene TRBJ1-2; TRBD1, the table's D call, lacks a check against the DNA. TRBV21-1 is listed as a pseudogene. CDR3 length: 15 residues. The CDR3 region has the DNA TGTGCCAGCAGCAAAAAATTTAAAGGGGGCTATGGCTACACCTTC. Its protein is CASSKKFKGGYGYTF.

This clonotype appeared a few times. J is TRBJ1-2 and V is TRBV6-5; D gene uncertain. The CDR3 runs 14 residues. CDR1 and CDR2 (germline): MNHEY, SVGAGI. Trimming shortened V by 4 bases and J by 4 bases, and 13 bases separated the two germline ends. In nucleotides, the CDR3 is TGTGCCAGCAGTTTCGCCAACCGAGGCTATGGCTACACCTTC. The encoded protein is CASSFANRGYGYTF.

This clonotype was recorded many times. This chain connects TRBV6-5 to TRBJ1-4; 7 bases are shared with TRBD1. The germline V gene encodes CDR1 MNHEY and CDR2 SVGAGI. Trimming took 5 bases from V and 3 from J; bases not matched to a gene: 3. The CDR3 totals 14 residues. In nucleotides, the CDR3 is TGTGCCAGCAGTGTCCAGGGGGCTAATGAAAAACTGTTTTTT. This gives the protein CASSVQGANEKLFF.

The genes are TRBV10-1 and TRBJ1-1; D is perhaps TRBD1 (5 bases). V shed 7 bases and J shed 1 base, with 10 bases lying between them. The germline CDR1 and CDR2 sequences are WNHNN and SYGVQD (reference sequence). CDR3 length: 13 residues. CDR3 nucleotide sequence: TGCGCCAGCACTGCCGGACAGAACACTGAAGCTTTCTTT. This codes for CASTAGQNTEAFF.

In this sample, this clonotype turned up a few times. The genes are TRBV14 and TRBJ2-1, with D possibly called TRBD1 or TRBD2 (5 bases each). This CDR3 is 15 amino acids long. V lost 3 bases and J lost 7, with 16 bases in between. CDR1 SGHDN and CDR2 FVKESK come from the germline V gene. The CDR3 sequence: CASSQRGQFRNEQFF. The CDR3 coding sequence is TGTGCCAGCAGCCAGAGGGGTCAGTTTAGAAATGAGCAGTTCTTC.

This clonotype was observed a few times. The chain is built from TRBV20-1 and TRBJ2-1, with 13 bases identical to TRBD2. J lost 8 bases, V lost 5 bases, and 12 bases had no gene match. CDR3 size: 16 residues. The germline gives CDR1 DFQATT, CDR2 SNEGSKA (reference sequence). CDR3: CSAHSLTSGRAYEQFF. Here the CDR3 DNA reads TGCAGTGCTCACTCACTTACTAGCGGGAGGGCCTATGAGCAGTTCTTC.

This clonotype has only a few counts. The CDR3 reads CASSLAPGDGGIQYF. The CDR3 region has the DNA TGCGCCAGCAGCTTGGCTCCAGGGGACGGAGGCATTCAGTACTTC. The J gene is TRBJ2-4, the V gene TRBV5-1; weak D call: TRBD1 (6 bases). The CDR3 is 15 residues long. Germline V gene lookup returns CDR1 SGHRS and CDR2 YFSETQ. The ends were cut back, 0 bases at V and 9 bases at J, with 16 bases in the middle. The whole variable domain, filled in from reference TRBV5-1 and TRBJ2-4, reads KAGVTQTPRYLIKTRGQQVTLSCSPISGHRSVSWYQQTPGQGLQFLFEYFSETQRNKGNFPGRFSGRQFSNSRSEMNVSTLELGDSALYLCASSLAPGDGGIQYFGAGTRLSVL.

This chain joins TRBV4-2 and TRBJ2-3; 7 bases align to TRBD2. The CDR3 has 17 residues. CDR1 is LGHNA, CDR2 YNFKEQ, per germline. J lost 2 bases, V lost 1 base, and 9 bases had no gene match. Here the CDR3 DNA reads TGTGCCAGCAGCCAAGCGGGATTAGCGGGCCCCACAGATACGCAGTATTTT. This encodes CASSQAGLAGPTDTQYF.

For this clonotype: This could be a read error, since a much larger clone is one nucleotide away. The gene calls are TRBV4-2 and TRBJ2-7; no firm D call. The CDR3 is made up of 12 amino acids. Trimming took 0 bases from V and 10 from J, leaving 10 bases between them. From germline, CDR1 is LGHNA and CDR2 YNFKEQ. The CDR3 coding sequence is TGTGCCAGCAGCCAAGAATCGGAGAACCAGTACTTC. Its protein is CASSQESENQYF.

This clonotype occurred a few times. This chain joins TRBV20-1 and TRBJ1-2; no definite D call. The CDR3 sequence is 12 residues long. V lost 2 bases and J 4 bases, leaving 8 bases between the germline ends. CDR1 is DFQATT and CDR2 is SNEGSKA in the germline V gene (reference sequence). DNA for the CDR3: TGCAGTGCTAGAAGTGGCAGCTATGGCTACACCTTC. Its translation is CSARSGSYGYTF.

This clonotype has a handful of counts. The chain is built from TRBV12-3 or TRBV12-4 and TRBJ2-3, with 9 bases lining up with TRBD2. Losses at the gene ends were 5 bases for V and 2 bases for J; bases not matched to a gene: 5. The CDR3 length is 15 residues. CDR3 coding DNA: TGTGCCAGCAGTAAGGCTAGCGGGACCACAGATACGCAGTATTTT. Its protein product is CASSKASGTTDTQYF.

This clonotype was found a few times. The CDR3 DNA sequence: TGCAGCGTTGTGACAGGTGCGAACACCGGGGAGCTGTTTTTT. Translating it yields CSVVTGANTGELFF. The rearrangement links TRBV29-1 to TRBJ2-2; D perhaps matches TRBD1 (6 bases). Trimming removed 4 bases from V and 0 bases from J, with 9 bases in between. Germline CDR1 reads SQVTM; CDR2 reads ANQGSEA. The CDR3 totals 14 residues.

This clonotype has a handful of counts. V gene TRBV7-2 combines with J gene TRBJ1-6; D might be TRBD1 (5 bases). The CDR3 is made up of 13 amino acids. The germline V and J ends were trimmed by 2 bases and 10 bases, with 9 bases remaining between them. Germline V gene sequence: CDR1 SGHTA, CDR2 FQGNSA. The CDR3 bases are TGTGCCAGCAGCTTATTTGAGGGGTCACCCCTCCACTTT. Its translation is CASSLFEGSPLHF.

The rearrangement uses TRBV2 and TRBJ1-2; perhaps TRBD1 as D (5 bases). Trimming left V 8 bases short and J 6 bases short, with 16 bases between. The CDR3 runs to 13 residues. The germline CDR1 and CDR2 sequences are SNHLY and FYNNEI. CDR3 amino acids: CASDLTVLDGYTF. CDR3 nucleotides: TGTGCCAGCGACCTGACAGTCTTAGATGGCTACACCTTC.